This T cell receptor (beta chain) was recorded in a study of Graves' ophthalmopathy and Graves' hyperthyroidism. Study information: Untreated patients at initial diagnosis provided peripheral blood. Study-wide results and caveats: The majority of expanded thyroid clonotypes above 0.001 frequency also occurred in blood.

The authors amplified TCR beta CDR3 regions, and they did so from RNA transcripts for repertoire sequencing. Amplification began with first-round RT-PCR using HTBI primers, then second-round multiplex PCR was performed. MiXCR was run by TCRdb on the multiplex PCR reads, yielding one entry per CDR3 protein. This sample has about 700,000 distinct CDR3 sequences, with about two fifths found just once. Other autoimmune diseases, uncontrolled infections, pregnancy and lactation each led to patient exclusion. Diagnosis relied on clinical symptoms, serum thyroxine, TRAb, thyroid ultrasound and orbital computed tomography. The CDR3 is 12 amino acids. Germline assignment: CDR1 DFQATT and CDR2 SNEGSKA (reference sequence). V lost 6 bases and J lost 8, with 13 bases in between. This clonotype appeared a few times. What it binds is unknown.

The chain links TRBV20-1 to TRBJ2-2; D is unclear. The sequence derives from an adult man with Graves' ophthalmopathy. What was sequenced was peripheral blood. The CDR3: CSAIIVSGELFF. As DNA, the CDR3 is TGCAGTGCCATTATAGTTTCTGGGGAGCTGTTTTTT.